Below, 23 T cell receptor beta chains from the same sample are listed, as sequenced in a study of blood T cell repertoires in COVID-19. The table came from immunoSEQ multiplex PCR; TCRdb's copy has only in-frame clones and leaves some out. The sample lists over 90,000 clones, over 75% occurring once. The sequenced sample consisted of peripheral blood. These receptors all stem from a human donor in a cohort sampled during active COVID-19.

The V call is TRBV9, the J call TRBJ1-2; D remains ambiguous. Trimming took 0 bases from V and 0 from J, leaving 21 bases between them. CDR3 length: 19 residues. Germline CDR1 and CDR2: SGDLS and YYNGEE. Here the CDR3 DNA reads TGTGCCAGCAGCGTAGCTACCTCGCGGACTAAAAATACTAACTATGGCTACACCTTC. This encodes CASSVATSRTKNTNYGYTF.

The rearrangement uses TRBV28 and TRBJ1-1, with 7 positions matching TRBD1. With V trimmed by 3 bases and J by 0 bases, 7 bases remained unmatched. The CDR3 runs to 16 residues. Germline assignment: CDR1 MDHEN and CDR2 SYDVKM. CDR3 DNA sequence: TGTGCCAGCAGTTTTTGGGCGCAGGGGGTGAACACTGAAGCTTTCTTT. Residues: CASSFWAQGVNTEAFF.

The V and J genes are TRBV3-1 (or the pseudogene TRBV3-2) and TRBJ1-2; 7 bases align to TRBD1. The CDR3 is 17 amino acids. Trimming at V came to 5 bases and at J to 2 bases, leaving 14 bases not matched to a gene. Germline V lookup: CDR1 LGHDT, CDR2 YNNKEL (reference sequence). CDR3 loop: CASSDPNRGQANYGYTF. The CDR3 DNA is TGTGCCAGCAGCGATCCTAACAGGGGCCAGGCGAACTATGGCTACACCTTC.

The rearrangement links TRBV6-5 to TRBJ1-6; D is uncertain. This CDR3 has 13 amino acids. Looked up from germline, CDR1 is MNHEY and CDR2 is SVGAGI. V was cut by 8 bases and J by 9 bases, with 14 bases left in between. The CDR3 bases are TGTGCCAGCTTTGCGGGAGGAGGTTCACCCCTCCACTTT. Its translation: CASFAGGGSPLHF.

CDR3 residues: CASGTGDSPLHF. Written as DNA, the CDR3 is TGTGCCAGCGGGACAGGGGATTCACCCCTCCACTTT. The gene calls are TRBV5-6 and TRBJ1-6, with 10 positions matching TRBD1. In germline, CDR1 is SGHDT, CDR2 YYEEEE. V gave up 7 bases and J gave up 8 bases; unmatched junction bases: 0. The CDR3 is 12 amino acids.

The chain employs TRBV11-3 and TRBJ2-3; 8 positions match TRBD2. V lost 2 bases and J lost 4; bases outside the gene matches: 11. Germline CDR1 reads SGHNT; CDR2 reads YENEEA. This CDR3 comprises 17 residues. Here the CDR3 DNA reads TGTGCCAGCAGCTTAACGGGAGGGCCTTTTGCGGCAGATACGCAGTATTTT. It translates to CASSLTGGPFAADTQYF.

The chain employs TRBV5-1 and TRBJ1-4; D gene ambiguous. Germline CDR1 and CDR2: SGHRS and YFSETQ. The V gene lost 7 bases and the J gene lost 7 bases, with 8 bases spanning the gap. The CDR3 spans 11 residues. The CDR3 DNA is TGCGCCAGCTCCCTCGGTGAAAAACTGTTTTTT. Translation: CASSLGEKLFF.

The chain recombines TRBV2 with TRBJ1-1, with D unclear. The V gene's germline CDR1 is SNHLY and CDR2 FYNNEI. This CDR3 spans 11 amino acids. The germline V and J ends were trimmed by 5 bases and 12 bases, with 13 bases remaining between them. The CDR3 bases are TGTGCCAGCAGTTACTTTGAGGCGACTTTCTTT. It is translated as CASSYFEATFF. The full variable domain, completed using reference TRBV2 and TRBJ1-1, is EPEVTQTPSHQVTQMGQEVILRCVPISNHLYFYWYRQILGQKVEFLVSFYNNEISEKSEIFDDQFSVERPDGSNFTLKIRSTKLEDSAMYFCASSYFEATFFGQGTRLTVV.

J is TRBJ2-5 and V is TRBV5-1, with D unresolved. The CDR3 runs 13 residues. V was trimmed by 0 bases and J by 5 bases, leaving 8 bases between them. In germline, CDR1 is SGHRS, CDR2 YFSETQ. As DNA, the CDR3 is TGCGCCAGCAGCTTGGGGCTCGGGGAGACCCAGTACTTC. Protein sequence: CASSLGLGETQYF. Drawing the rest from reference TRBV5-1 and TRBJ2-5, the complete variable domain is KAGVTQTPRYLIKTRGQQVTLSCSPISGHRSVSWYQQTPGQGLQFLFEYFSETQRNKGNFPGRFSGRQFSNSRSEMNVSTLELGDSALYLCASSLGLGETQYFGPGTRLLVL.

The chain is built from TRBV7-8 and TRBJ1-4; D unresolved. Trimming removed 0 bases at V and 4 bases at J, with 12 bases between. CDR3 size: 16 residues. Germline values: CDR1 SGHVS, CDR2 FQNEAQ. CDR3 sequence reads: CASSLAYSGSNEKLFF. The DNA for the CDR3 is TGTGCCAGCAGCTTAGCGTACAGTGGGAGTAATGAAAAACTGTTTTTT.

This clone has a single count. This rearrangement joins TRBV2 to TRBJ2-7, with 8 bases lining up with TRBD1. Germline CDR1 and CDR2: SNHLY and FYNNEI. V dropped 6 bases and J dropped 5; count of bases not matched to a gene: 6. The CDR3 length is 13 residues. The CDR3 DNA sequence: TGTGCCAGCAGAGAGACAGGGGCGAACGAGCAGTACTTC. It codes for CASRETGANEQYF.

The chain couples TRBV9 to TRBJ2-5, with 9 bases that match TRBD1. Trimming at V came to 3 bases and at J to 4 bases, leaving 7 bases not matched to a gene. Germline loops: CDR1 SGDLS, CDR2 YYNGEE. This CDR3 contains 15 residues. CDR3 amino acids: CASSGITGGPETQYF. The CDR3 coding sequence is TGTGCCAGCAGCGGAATAACAGGGGGCCCAGAGACCCAGTACTTC.

V usage is TRBV28 and J usage is TRBJ2-2; 12 positions agree with TRBD2. CDR3 length equals 17 residues. Trimming at V came to 5 bases and at J to 7 bases, leaving 11 bases not matched to a gene. Germline CDR1 is MDHEN and CDR2 is SYDVKM. CDR3 loop: CASSGRTSGARIGELFF. CDR3 coding DNA: TGTGCCAGCAGTGGCAGGACTAGCGGGGCGCGTATCGGGGAGCTGTTTTTT.

The gene calls are TRBV19 and TRBJ2-7, with D possibly being TRBD2 (6 bases). In germline, CDR1 is LNHDA, CDR2 SQIVND (reference sequence). V lost 4 bases, J lost 7 bases, and 17 bases lay in between. The length of the CDR3 is 14 residues. The CDR3 coding sequence is TGTGCCAGTAGTACTAAACTCGGACTACTGGAGCAGTACTTC. Translation gives CASSTKLGLLEQYF.

The rearrangement uses TRBV19 and TRBJ2-3; no clear D. The germline V gene has CDR1 LNHDA and CDR2 SQIVND (reference sequence). The CDR3 is 15 amino acids. Between the trimmed V and J ends, which lost 4 bases and 0 bases, there was a span of 11 bases. This chain's CDR3 is CASSTPLLSTDTQYF. In nucleotides, the CDR3 is TGTGCCAGTAGTACCCCACTCCTAAGCACAGATACGCAGTATTTT.

Judged by abundance, this clone is medium-sized (0.01 to 0.1%). CDR3 bases: TGTGCCAGCAGTGGAGGACACGTCTATGGCTACACCTTC. Protein sequence: CASSGGHVYGYTF. The V gene is TRBV2, the J gene TRBJ1-2, with D perhaps TRBD1 (5 bases). Trimming removed 4 bases from V and 4 bases from J, with 10 bases in between. This CDR3 comprises 13 residues. Germline assignment: CDR1 SNHLY and CDR2 FYNNEI.

This clone was detected only a few times. The chain uses TRBV28 and TRBJ2-7, with 7 bases lining up with TRBD2. This CDR3 is 15 amino acids long. V lost 6 bases and J lost 1; bases outside the gene matches: 9. Germline loops: CDR1 MDHEN, CDR2 SYDVKM. The CDR3 nucleotides read TGTGCCAGCAGACACCCGGGAGGCAGTTCCTACGAGCAGTACTTC. Its protein is CASRHPGGSSYEQYF. Based on the CDR3 plus reference TRBV28 and TRBJ2-7, the full variable domain is DVKVTQSSRYLVKRTGEKVFLECVQDMDHENMFWYRQDPGLGLRLIYFSYDVKMKEKGDIPEGYSVSREKKERFSLILESASTNQTSMYLCASRHPGGSSYEQYFGPGTRLTVT.

The chain links TRBV30 to TRBJ2-3, with TRBD1 as a possible D gene (6 bases). The CDR3 has 13 amino acids. The V end was cut by 2 bases, the J end by 0 bases, with 6 bases between. Germline V CDR1 and CDR2: GTSNPN, SVGIG (reference sequence). The CDR3 loop is CAWSQGSTDTQYF. The DNA of the CDR3 is TGTGCCTGGAGTCAGGGGAGCACAGATACGCAGTATTTT.

The chain combines TRBV27 with TRBJ2-3, with 14 bases identical to TRBD2. The CDR3 runs to 18 residues. Germline-derived CDR1 and CDR2 are MNHEY and SMNVEV (reference sequence). Trimming removed 3 bases from V and 1 base from J; junction bases left unmatched: 6. This chain's CDR3 is CASSFLGLAGEGTDTQYF. CDR3 in DNA: TGTGCCAGCAGTTTCCTGGGACTAGCGGGAGAGGGCACAGATACGCAGTATTTT.

The V call is TRBV9, the J call TRBJ2-1; 8 positions agree with TRBD2. The germline gives CDR1 SGDLS, CDR2 YYNGEE. V was pared by 5 bases and J by 5 bases, with 12 bases of the junction left unmatched. CDR3 length: 16 residues. This CDR3 is CASSAHRTSPHNEQFF. DNA of the CDR3: TGTGCCAGCAGTGCCCACAGGACTAGCCCCCACAATGAGCAGTTCTTC.

The chain couples TRBV27 to TRBJ2-1; D is perhaps TRBD2 (5 bases). Looked up from germline, CDR1 is MNHEY and CDR2 is SMNVEV (reference sequence). This CDR3 has 16 amino acids. Trimming removed 4 bases from V and 4 bases from J, with 17 bases in between. Written as DNA, the CDR3 is TGTGCCAGCAGTTCCCAGTTAGGGAGCCCGTACAATGAGCAGTTCTTC. Translating gives CASSSQLGSPYNEQFF.

The chain uses TRBV19 and TRBJ1-2; 9 positions match TRBD1. V lost 5 bases to trimming and J lost 1 base; unmatched junction nucleotides: 11. CDR3 length: 17 residues. Looked up from germline, CDR1 is LNHDA and CDR2 is SQIVND (reference sequence). The CDR3 DNA reads as TGTGCCAGTAGTGCCTACCTACAGGGGGCCGGTAACTATGGCTACACCTTC. It codes for CASSAYLQGAGNYGYTF.

J is TRBJ2-3 and V is TRBV2; tentatively, D is TRBD1 (6 bases). Germline lookup yields CDR1 SNHLY and CDR2 FYNNEI. This CDR3 comprises 13 residues. V dropped 8 bases and J dropped 2 bases, with 11 bases sitting between them. The chain's CDR3 is CASGGQDTDTQYF. In nucleotides, the CDR3 is TGTGCCAGCGGGGGACAAGACACAGATACGCAGTATTTT.